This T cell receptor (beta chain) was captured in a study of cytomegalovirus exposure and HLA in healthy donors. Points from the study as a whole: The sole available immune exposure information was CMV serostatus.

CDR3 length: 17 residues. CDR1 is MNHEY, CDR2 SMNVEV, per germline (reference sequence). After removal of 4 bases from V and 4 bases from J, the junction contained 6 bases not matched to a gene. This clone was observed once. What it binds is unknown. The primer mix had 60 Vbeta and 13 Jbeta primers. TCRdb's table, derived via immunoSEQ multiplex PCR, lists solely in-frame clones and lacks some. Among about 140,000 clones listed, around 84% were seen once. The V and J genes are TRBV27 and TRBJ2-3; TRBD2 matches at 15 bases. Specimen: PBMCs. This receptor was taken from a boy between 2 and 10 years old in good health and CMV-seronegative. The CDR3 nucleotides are TGTGCCAGCAGTTGGACTAGCGGGGGGGCCTTCCCAGATACGCAGTATTTT. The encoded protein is CASSWTSGGAFPDTQYF.